This T cell receptor (beta chain) was recorded in a study of blood T cell repertoires in COVID-19. In the original analysis: By means of reference gene primer amplification, nucleated cell counts were estimated. Generated by immunoSEQ multiplex PCR, the TCRdb table keeps only in-frame clones and is missing some. The DNA gave D and trimming, while V, J and clone size come from that table. The data show hundreds of thousands of clones, approximately 90% seen once. Germline CDR1 is MNHEY and CDR2 is SMNVEV (reference sequence). The CDR3 totals 13 residues. Trimming took off 8 bases at V and 2 bases at J, with 11 bases between the two ends.

This chain links TRBV27 with TRBJ2-3; D perhaps matches TRBD2 (6 bases). The source is a young man with active or convalescent COVID-19. Material for sequencing was peripheral blood. DNA for the CDR3: TGTGCCAGCGGGGGACTCCCCACAGATACGCAGTATTTT. Protein product: CASGGLPTDTQYF.